This TCR beta chain was profiled in a study of blood T cells in healthy people across ages. Study-wide background: There was about one barcoded beta molecule captured by template switching per two T cells.

A second roughly 7 to 11 cycle PCR used barcoded and J-beta primers. All cDNA molecules were each tagged by a template-switch adaptor with 12 random nucleotides. Each CDR3 protein gets one entry after TCRdb re-called the 5' RACE reads with MiXCR. This table holds under 750,000 distinct CDR3 sequences, roughly 48% found once. Germline CDR1 is LGHNA and CDR2 is YSLEER. V lost 0 bases and J lost 1, with 12 bases in between. The CDR3 has 16 amino acids. Study results and caveats: Using unsorted PBMCs precluded a conclusive naive versus antigen-experienced comparison.

On this clonotype itself: Its antigen is not identified.

The sequence was obtained from an elderly man in good health. This chain links TRBV4-3 with TRBJ1-1, with D unresolved. Source material: blood. The CDR3 spells CASSQDMIEGNTEAFF. The CDR3 DNA reads as TGCGCCAGCAGCCAAGATATGATTGAGGGGAACACTGAAGCTTTCTTT.